The 20 T cell receptor beta chains listed next were all sequenced from one sample in a study of cytomegalovirus exposure and HLA in healthy donors (dated by TCRdb to the late 2010s). Libraries were constructed by the immunoSEQ multiplex PCR assay. For the multiplex PCR, a mixture combining 60 forward primers for TCR Vbeta segments and 13 reverse primers for TCR Jbeta segments was used. TCRdb re-hosts the immuneACCESS table, in-frame sequences only. Its copies lack some clones; in the studies checked, an unresolved V gene accounts for under half of them, and the cause for the rest is not known. For this sample there are approximately 160,000 clones; 60% to 80% appear just once. The top ten clonotypes cover 4% to 5% of the sample. Sample: PBMCs. These receptors all come from a man younger than 35 in good health and CMV-seropositive.

CDR3 DNA sequence: TGCGCCAGCAGTTGGACTAGCGGGAGTACCGGGGAGCTGTTTTTT. It codes for CASSWTSGSTGELFF. The chain uses TRBV10-1 and TRBJ2-2, with 13 bases fitting TRBD2. J was trimmed by 5 bases and V by 5 bases; bases with no gene match: 2. This CDR3 contains 15 residues. CDR1 is WNHNN, CDR2 SYGVQD, per germline (reference sequence).

The chain joins TRBV28 to TRBJ2-3, with TRBD1 matching over 9 bases. Germline CDR1 reads MDHEN; CDR2 reads SYDVKM. This CDR3 has 15 residues. Losses at the gene ends were 4 bases for V and 2 bases for J; bases not matched to a gene: 4. CDR3 sequence: CASSSGTGFTDTQYF. CDR3 coding DNA: TGTGCCAGCAGTTCCGGGACAGGGTTCACAGATACGCAGTATTTT.

V gene TRBV5-1 combines with J gene TRBJ2-1, with a possible D match to TRBD1 (6 bases). The CDR3 covers 14 residues. Trimming left V 7 bases short and J 2 bases short, with 13 bases between. CDR1 is SGHRS, CDR2 YFSETQ, per germline. DNA of the CDR3: TGCGCCAGCGGATCGGACAGTACCTACAATGAGCAGTTCTTC. The encoded protein is CASGSDSTYNEQFF. The full variable domain, in which reference TRBV5-1 and TRBJ2-1 provide the parts outside the CDR3, is KAGVTQTPRYLIKTRGQQVTLSCSPISGHRSVSWYQQTPGQGLQFLFEYFSETQRNKGNFPGRFSGRQFSNSRSEMNVSTLELGDSALYLCASGSDSTYNEQFFGPGTRLTVL.

V and J are TRBV18 and TRBJ1-4; D call uncertain. The CDR3 has 14 amino acids. Trimming left V 4 bases short and J 1 base short, with 7 bases between. Germline V gene sequence: CDR1 KGHSH, CDR2 LQKENI. The CDR3 protein is CASSQDLTNEKLFF. The DNA for the CDR3 is TGTGCCAGCTCACAGGACTTAACTAATGAAAAACTGTTTTTT.

The chain links TRBV2 to TRBJ2-2; TRBD1 aligns across 7 bases. Germline V CDR1 and CDR2: SNHLY, FYNNEI. The CDR3 runs 17 residues. Germline trimming cut 5 bases from V and 1 base from J; bases unmatched to any gene: 10. In DNA, the CDR3 is TGTGCCAGCAGTCCCGACTTTAGGGACAGGAACACCGGGGAGCTGTTTTTT. Protein sequence: CASSPDFRDRNTGELFF.

The J gene is TRBJ2-7, the V gene TRBV29-1, with TRBD1 matching over 7 bases. CDR1 and CDR2 (germline): SQVTM, ANQGSEA. The V segment lost 0 bases and the J segment 13 bases; nucleotides outside the gene matches: 15. The CDR3 length is 14 residues. The CDR3 loop reads CSVEDLEGGLTQYV. The CDR3 DNA sequence: TGCAGCGTTGAAGATCTTGAAGGGGGCCTTACTCAATACGTC.

The chain has TRBV11-3 and TRBJ2-3; 11 nucleotides match TRBD2. The junction had 2 bases not matched to a gene; V was cut back by 2 bases and J by 1 base. Germline V gene data show CDR1 as SGHNT and CDR2 as YENEEA. This CDR3 is built from 16 residues. The CDR3 sequence is CASSLFSGGGTDTQYF. The CDR3 DNA is TGTGCCAGCAGCTTATTTAGCGGGGGGGGCACAGATACGCAGTATTTT.

The chain recombines TRBV6-1 with TRBJ1-2, with 10 bases matching TRBD1. The J segment lost 4 bases and the V segment lost 6 bases, leaving 8 bases of the junction unmatched. CDR1 is MNHNS and CDR2 is SASEGT in the germline V gene. The CDR3 is 15 amino acids. The CDR3 sequence: CASSAVGQGGYGYTF. The CDR3 DNA reads TGTGCCAGCAGCGCAGTTGGACAGGGGGGCTATGGCTACACCTTC.

The chain couples TRBV2 to TRBJ2-3, with D unresolved. CDR1 is SNHLY and CDR2 is FYNNEI in the germline V gene. Trimming left V 4 bases short and J 1 base short, with 6 bases between. The CDR3 totals 13 residues. In DNA form, the CDR3 reads TGTGCCAGCAGTGCCCGAGGCACAGATACGCAGTATTTT. This gives the protein CASSARGTDTQYF. The entire variable domain, with the rest obtained from reference TRBV2 and TRBJ2-3, is as follows: EPEVTQTPSHQVTQMGQEVILRCVPISNHLYFYWYRQILGQKVEFLVSFYNNEISEKSEIFDDQFSVERPDGSNFTLKIRSTKLEDSAMYFCASSARGTDTQYFGPGTRLTVL.

The genes are TRBV2 and TRBJ2-1; 8 bases line up with TRBD2. CDR3 length: 14 amino acids. CDR1 SNHLY and CDR2 FYNNEI come from the germline V gene. V gave up 7 bases and J gave up 8 bases; unmatched junction bases: 10. CDR3 in DNA: TGTGCCAGCAATAGCGGGACCCCCGGGGATGAGCAGTTCTTC. This gives the protein CASNSGTPGDEQFF.

This clone has only a few counts. The V call is TRBV14, the J call TRBJ1-1; possible D gene TRBD1, 6 bases. The CDR3 spans 12 residues. Germline values: CDR1 SGHDN, CDR2 FVKESK. V gave up 8 bases and J gave up 4 bases, with 11 bases separating them. The CDR3 coding sequence is TGTGCCAGCGGACAGAGTTCCACTGAAGCTTTCTTT. Translation: CASGQSSTEAFF.

The V and J genes are TRBV2 and TRBJ2-1, with D perhaps matching TRBD1 (5 bases). The CDR3 is 16 amino acids. The ends were cut back, 5 bases at V and 0 bases at J, with 14 bases in the middle. Germline CDR1 is SNHLY and CDR2 is FYNNEI. This chain's CDR3 is CASSPQGSSSYNEQFF. The CDR3 bases are TGTGCCAGCAGTCCTCAGGGATCTAGCTCCTACAATGAGCAGTTCTTC.

This clone came up a few times. The J gene is TRBJ1-2, the V gene TRBV5-1; maybe TRBD1 (5 bases). V gave up 0 bases and J gave up 4 bases, with 13 bases separating them. The CDR3 is 15 amino acids. CDR1 and CDR2 from the germline V gene are SGHRS and YFSETQ. CDR3 amino acids: CASSLDIQGVYGYTF. The CDR3 coding sequence is TGCGCCAGCAGCTTGGATATCCAGGGCGTCTATGGCTACACCTTC.

This chain joins TRBV27 and TRBJ2-5; D may be TRBD1 (6 bases). The CDR3 has 15 amino acids. Germline-derived CDR1 and CDR2 are MNHEY and SMNVEV (reference sequence). Trimming took 2 bases from V and 5 from J, leaving 15 bases between them. CDR3 in amino acids: CASSLTGLNGETQYF. CDR3 DNA: TGTGCCAGCAGTTTAACAGGGCTGAATGGGGAGACCCAGTACTTC.

The chain's CDR3 is CATSRDFTGVRAFF. CDR3 in DNA: TGTGCCACCAGCAGAGATTTTACGGGAGTGAGGGCTTTCTTT. The chain combines TRBV15 with TRBJ1-1; D is ambiguous. The germline CDR1 and CDR2 sequences are LNHNV and YYDKDF (reference sequence). Between the trimmed V and J ends, which lost 0 bases and 11 bases, there was a span of 16 bases. The CDR3 runs to 14 residues.

The chain employs TRBV12-5 and TRBJ1-5; 10 nucleotides agree with TRBD1. Germline V gives CDR1 LGHNT, CDR2 FRNRAP. The V and J ends lost 1 base and 7 bases, in that order; junction bases with no gene match: 10. The CDR3 length is 17 residues. CDR3 amino acids: CASGLAVLGQGEQPQHF. The CDR3 DNA follows: TGTGCTAGTGGTTTGGCCGTATTAGGACAGGGGGAACAGCCCCAGCATTTT.

CDR3 coding DNA: TGTGCCAGCAGTGCGGGTAGCGGGACGAACTACAATGAGCAGTTCTTC. As protein: CASSAGSGTNYNEQFF. The chain employs TRBV2 and TRBJ2-1; 8 bases agree with TRBD2. Germline V gives CDR1 SNHLY, CDR2 FYNNEI. The CDR3 spans 16 residues. J gave up 3 bases and V 4 bases, and 8 bases lay outside the gene matches.

The genes are TRBV6-6 and TRBJ1-5; D unclear. The V and J ends lost 2 bases and 5 bases respectively, with 10 bases between them. Looked up from germline, CDR1 is MNHNY and CDR2 is SVGAGI (reference sequence). The CDR3 sequence is 14 residues long. The CDR3 here is CASSYPGSDQPQHF. In nucleotides, the CDR3 is TGTGCCAGCAGTTACCCGGGGAGTGATCAGCCCCAGCATTTT.

This chain joins TRBV9 and TRBJ2-3; TRBD1 might be the D (5 bases). Trimming pared 6 bases from V and 0 bases from J, leaving 8 bases between. The CDR3 runs to 13 residues. Germline V gene lookup returns CDR1 SGDLS and CDR2 YYNGEE. CDR3: CASNRPSTDTQYF. The CDR3 bases are TGTGCCAGCAACAGGCCCAGCACAGATACGCAGTATTTT.

The V gene is TRBV6-6, the J gene TRBJ2-2, with a possible D match to TRBD2 (6 bases). Germline CDR1 and CDR2: MNHNY and SVGAGI (reference sequence). V gave up 7 bases and J gave up 3 bases, with 18 bases separating them. The CDR3 length is 16 residues. CDR3 in amino acids: CASTDPGGGDTGELFF. The CDR3, as DNA: TGTGCCAGCACCGACCCCGGGGGTGGGGACACCGGGGAGCTGTTTTTT.